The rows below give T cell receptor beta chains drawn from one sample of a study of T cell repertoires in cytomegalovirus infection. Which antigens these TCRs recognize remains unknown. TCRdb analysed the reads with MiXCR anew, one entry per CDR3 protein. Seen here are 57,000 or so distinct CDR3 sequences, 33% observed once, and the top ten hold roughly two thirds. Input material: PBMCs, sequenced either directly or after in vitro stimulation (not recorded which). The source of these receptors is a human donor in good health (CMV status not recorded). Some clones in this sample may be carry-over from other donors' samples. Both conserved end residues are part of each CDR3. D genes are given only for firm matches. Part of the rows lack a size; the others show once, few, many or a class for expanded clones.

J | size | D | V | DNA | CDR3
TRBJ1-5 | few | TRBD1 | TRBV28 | TGTGCCAGCAGCCGGGACAGGGGACAGGGCAAGCCCCAGCATTTT | CASSRDRGQGKPQHF
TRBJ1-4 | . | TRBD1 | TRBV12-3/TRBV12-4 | TGTGCCAGCAGGTCCGGGACAGGAGGTGAAAAACTGTTTTTT | CASRSGTGGEKLFF
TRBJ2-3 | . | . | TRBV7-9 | TGTGCCAGCAGCTTAGTGTCAGGGCAGGATACGCAGTATTTT | CASSLVSGQDTQYF
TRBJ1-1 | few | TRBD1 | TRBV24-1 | TGTGCCACCGCACCCGGGACAGGGACCAACACTGAAGCTTTCTTT | CATAPGTGTNTEAFF
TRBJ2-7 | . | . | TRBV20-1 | TGCAGTGCTAGAAGCGTCCTCTCCTACGAGCAGTACTTC | CSARSVLSYEQYF
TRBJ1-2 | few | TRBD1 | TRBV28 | TGTGCCAGCACCGGATTCGGGGAGGGGGCCTATGGCTACACCTTC | CASTGFGEGAYGYTF
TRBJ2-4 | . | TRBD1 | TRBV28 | TGTGCCAGCAGTTGGCTAAGGGACAGGGGATTAACCAAAAACATTCAGTACTTC | CASSWLRDRGLTKNIQYF
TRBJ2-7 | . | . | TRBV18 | TGTGCCAGCTCATCGACTGAGACCTACGAGCAGTACTTC | CASSSTETYEQYF
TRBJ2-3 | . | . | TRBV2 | TGTGCCAGCAGTGAACTGCAGGGCGTCGGAGATACGCAGTATTTT | CASSELQGVGDTQYF
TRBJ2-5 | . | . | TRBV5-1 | TGCGCCAGCAGCAAAACAGCAGGGCAAGAGACCCAGTACTTC | CASSKTAGQETQYF
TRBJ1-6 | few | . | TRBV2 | TGTGCCAGCAGTGAACTACAGGGAAATTCACCCCTCCACTTT | CASSELQGNSPLHF
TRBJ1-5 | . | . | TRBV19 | TGTGCCAGTAACAGCGGGCGAAATCAGCCCCAGCATTTT | CASNSGRNQPQHF
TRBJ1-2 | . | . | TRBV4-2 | TGTGCCAGCAGCCCTCGGCCAGGGGCACCTAACTATGGCTACACCTTC | CASSPRPGAPNYGYTF
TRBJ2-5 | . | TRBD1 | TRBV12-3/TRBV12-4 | TGTGCCAGCCAAGCGACAGGGGGCCAAGAGACCCAGTACTTC | CASQATGGQETQYF
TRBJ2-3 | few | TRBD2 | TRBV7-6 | TGTGCCAGCGGAGACGGACTAGCGGGCACAGATACGCAGTATTTT | CASGDGLAGTDTQYF
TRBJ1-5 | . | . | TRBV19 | TGTGCCAGTAGTATCGCAGGGTGGGATCAGCCCCAGCATTTT | CASSIAGWDQPQHF
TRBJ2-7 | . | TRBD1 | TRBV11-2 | TGTGCCAGCAGCTTCCGGGGGACAGGGTTTGTCTTC | CASSFRGTGFVF
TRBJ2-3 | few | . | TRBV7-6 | TGTGCCAGCAGCTTATTTGTCACAGATACGCAGTATTTT | CASSLFVTDTQYF
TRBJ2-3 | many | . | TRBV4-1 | TGCGCCAGCAGCCACCCCCCGGGGAGCGGCAGCTACACAGATACGCAGTATTTT | CASSHPPGSGSYTDTQYF
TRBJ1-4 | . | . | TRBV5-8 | TGTGCCAGCAGCCCCACCCGGGAAAAACTGTTTTTT | CASSPTREKLFF
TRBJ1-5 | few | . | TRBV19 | TGTGCCAGTAGTACACTAGATTCCGGGACAAGGGAGAATCAGCCCCAGCATTTT | CASSTLDSGTRENQPQHF
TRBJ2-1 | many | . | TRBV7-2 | TGTGCCAGCAGCTTAGAGTTACTACTGGAGCAGTTCTTC | CASSLELLLEQFF
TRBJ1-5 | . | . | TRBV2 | TGTGCCAGCGGCCGGGTGGATCAGCCCCAGCATTTT | CASGRVDQPQHF
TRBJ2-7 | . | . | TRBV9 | TGTGCCAGCAGCCCCCGGGACTCAGTCTACGAGCAGTACTTC | CASSPRDSVYEQYF